Listed here is a single T cell receptor (beta chain). Its specificity is unknown. This sample was taken from a study of OX40 agonist ivuxolimab in advanced cancers. V was clipped by 6 bases and J by 0 bases; unmatched bases: 8. The CDR3 runs 16 residues. Germline CDR1 and CDR2: SNHLY and FYNNEI. Assay used: immunoSEQ multiplex PCR; TCRdb lists only in-frame clones, some missing. Found here are about 49,000 clones, 85% of them singletons; the top ten hold just over 20%. Whole-study findings and limits: With doses of 0.1 to 3.0 mg/kg, CD4+ and CD8+ blood T cells had undergone clonal expansion by week 6.

This clonotype was sampled from an adult with an advanced solid tumor such as melanoma, head and neck, liver or kidney cancer. Sequenced material: CD4+ or CD8+ T cells sorted from blood, taken in a trial of the OX40 agonist ivuxolimab. The rearrangement uses TRBV2 and TRBJ1-1; 9 bases line up with TRBD1. CDR3 loop: CASRETGTGMNTEAFF. CDR3 coding DNA: TGTGCCAGCAGGGAGACCGGGACAGGGATGAACACTGAAGCTTTCTTT.